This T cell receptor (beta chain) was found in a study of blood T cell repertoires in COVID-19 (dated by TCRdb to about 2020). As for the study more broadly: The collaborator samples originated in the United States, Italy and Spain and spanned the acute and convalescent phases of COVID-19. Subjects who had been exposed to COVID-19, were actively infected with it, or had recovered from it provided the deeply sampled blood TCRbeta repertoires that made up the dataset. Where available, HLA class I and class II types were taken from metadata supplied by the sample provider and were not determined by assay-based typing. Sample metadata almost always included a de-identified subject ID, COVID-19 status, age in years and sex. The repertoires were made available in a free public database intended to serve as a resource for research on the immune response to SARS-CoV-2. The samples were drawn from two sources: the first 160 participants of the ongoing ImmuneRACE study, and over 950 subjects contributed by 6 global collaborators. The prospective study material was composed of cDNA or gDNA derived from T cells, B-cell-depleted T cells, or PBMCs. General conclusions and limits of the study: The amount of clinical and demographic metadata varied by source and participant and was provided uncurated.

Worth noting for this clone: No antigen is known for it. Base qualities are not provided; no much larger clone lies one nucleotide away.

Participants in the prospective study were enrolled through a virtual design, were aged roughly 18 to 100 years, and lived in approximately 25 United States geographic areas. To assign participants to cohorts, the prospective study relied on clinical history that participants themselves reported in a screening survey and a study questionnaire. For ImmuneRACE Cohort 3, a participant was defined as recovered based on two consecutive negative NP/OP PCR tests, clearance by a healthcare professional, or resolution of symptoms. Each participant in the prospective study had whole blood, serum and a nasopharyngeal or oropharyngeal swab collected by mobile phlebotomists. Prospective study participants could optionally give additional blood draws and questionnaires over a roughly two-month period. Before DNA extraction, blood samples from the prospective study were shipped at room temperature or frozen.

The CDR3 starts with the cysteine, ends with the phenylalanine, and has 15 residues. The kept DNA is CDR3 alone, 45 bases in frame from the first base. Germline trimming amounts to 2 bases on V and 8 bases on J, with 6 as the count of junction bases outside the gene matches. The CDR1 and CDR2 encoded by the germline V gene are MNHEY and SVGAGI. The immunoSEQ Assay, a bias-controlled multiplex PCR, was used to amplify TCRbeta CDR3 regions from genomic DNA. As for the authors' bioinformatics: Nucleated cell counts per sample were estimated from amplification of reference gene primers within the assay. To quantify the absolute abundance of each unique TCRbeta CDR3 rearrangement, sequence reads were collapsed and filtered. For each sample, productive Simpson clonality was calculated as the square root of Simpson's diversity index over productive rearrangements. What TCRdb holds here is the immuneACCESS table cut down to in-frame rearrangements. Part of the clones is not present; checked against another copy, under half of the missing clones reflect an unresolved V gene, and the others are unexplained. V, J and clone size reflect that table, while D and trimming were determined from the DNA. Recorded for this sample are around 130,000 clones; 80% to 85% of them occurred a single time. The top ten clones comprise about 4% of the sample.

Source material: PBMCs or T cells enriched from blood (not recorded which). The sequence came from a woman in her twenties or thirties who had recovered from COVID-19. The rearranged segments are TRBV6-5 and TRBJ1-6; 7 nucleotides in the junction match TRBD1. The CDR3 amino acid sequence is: CASSYVGQSDSPLHF. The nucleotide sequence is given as TGTGCCAGCAGTTACGTGGGACAGTCCGATTCACCCCTCCACTTT.